This T cell receptor (beta chain) emerged from a study of T cells in Graves' hyperthyroidism and ophthalmopathy (dated 2019 in TCRdb). The study in broad terms: Peripheral blood was sampled at the time of initial diagnosis, prior to any treatment. TCR V-J signatures able to tell the groups apart were searched for in a discovery cohort of approximately 95 patients, of whom 40 to 45 had Graves' ophthalmopathy and 57 had stable Graves' hyperthyroidism. An independent validation cohort of around 19 hyperthyroidism patients and 17 patients who later progressed to ophthalmopathy tested prospective prediction of ophthalmopathy. For training and testing, the 100 or so patients in the discovery cohort were randomly divided in a 7:3 ratio. The study also compared thyroid tissue and blood T-cell repertoires from five or six Graves' hyperthyroidism patients. After blood sampling, hyperthyroidism patients were treated with methimazole at a starting dose of 30 mg daily, and ophthalmopathy patients were treated with high-dose intravenous methylprednisolone. The paper reports TCR Vbeta CDR3 sequencing of some 140 peripheral blood samples: some 41 ophthalmopathy, fewer than 85 hyperthyroidism and about 17 progressor patients. On the study overall, not on this receptor specifically: Sample size was not statistically predetermined, and investigators were not blinded to group allocation. Blood samples also contained most of the expanded thyroid clonotypes (frequency above 0.001), which suggests that blood repertoires may reflect thyroid immune responses. During validation, the model predicted progression to ophthalmopathy a median of about 6.3 months ahead of onset, with approximately 70% sensitivity and around 72% specificity. In cross-validation, a model built on a 13 V-J signature told ophthalmopathy apart from stable hyperthyroidism with just under 90% sensitivity and about 81% specificity, and in testing the same model reached 80%/75%.

The V end gives up 3 bases and the J end 3 bases, leaving 9 bases in the junction not matched to a gene. Reading from cysteine to phenylalanine, the CDR3 counts 17 amino acids. The kept DNA is CDR3 alone, 51 bases in frame from the first base. CDR1 and CDR2, looked up from the germline V gene, are MNHEY and SVGAGI. The TCR beta CDR3 regions were amplified from RNA transcripts. The first round of RT-PCR for the TCR CDR3 was performed with the HTBI primer set and the Qiagen OneStep RT-PCR kit. The libraries were constructed in a second round of multiplex PCR and then size-selected and purified. Sequencing of the libraries was done on an Illumina HiSeq2000 using paired-end 100 bp reads. Per the original workflow: Raw data were processed with SOAPnuke, discarding reads with adapters, uncalled bases, mean Phred below 15, or no exact constant-primer or identifier match. High-quality paired reads were merged with COPE v1.2.5, and unique nucleotide sequences were defined as clonotypes. MiTCR v1.1 was used to align clonotypes to the IMGT TRBV, TRBD and TRBJ reference segments. Analysis was restricted to V-J combinations with a frequency above 0.0001, which covered about 99% of repertoires. A TCS score was defined as the ratio between F50 (clonal expansion) and ExV (chaos), using BLOSUM62-based TCRdist between CDR3 peptides within each V-J. Welch's t-statistics and random forest reduced some 510 V-J features to 13, which were used in a naive Bayes classifier (R e1071). In-frame beta chains were kept once TCRdb had trimmed the public reads at Q25 with fastp and called clones with MiXCR. Identical CDR3 proteins give one entry, which carries the most common genes and DNA. TCRdb, not the original authors, processed these V and J calls. A total of around 250,000 distinct CDR3 sequences appear in this sample, approximately 24% of them only once. The ten top clones hold about a third of the sample.

Moderately to severely active disease, a Clinical Activity Score of at least 3, a NOSPECS grade of at least 4, and a duration under 3 months were present in ophthalmopathy patients. Exclusion was applied to patients with uncontrolled infections, other autoimmune diseases, pregnancy or lactation. Diagnoses were established on the basis of clinical symptoms, serum thyroxine and TRAb, thyroid ultrasound, and orbital computed tomography. Ficoll-Paque density gradient centrifugation was used to isolate PBMCs from 8.5 to 10 ml of fresh peripheral blood. Total RNA was extracted using Trizol reagent, and RNA quality was assessed on an Agilent 2100 Bioanalyzer. This clonotype was seen at least ten times. It has no known antigen specificity. The input lacks base qualities; no much larger clone sits a single base away.

This TCR came from a middle-aged woman with Graves' ophthalmopathy. Material for sequencing was blood. The chain is made from TRBV6-5 and TRBJ2-5; 11 bases in between match TRBD2. The CDR3 protein sequence reads: CASSYRSGLAGEETQYF. The base sequence is TGTGCCAGCAGTTATCGGTCTGGACTAGCGGGTGAAGAGACCCAGTACTTC.